This T cell receptor beta chain was retrieved from a study of T-cell reconstitution after alpha-beta-depleted transplantation in children. Study-level findings and limits: Reports say that about two months after transplant, the alpha-beta T cells came out of several hundred graft clones that had expanded.

The sample holds many counts of this clonotype. The antigen remains undetermined. A library of TCRbeta sequences, prepared with unique molecular identifiers, was generated. A single record per CDR3 protein comes from TCRdb applying MiXCR to the PCR reads. The table records around 250,000 distinct CDR3 sequences, under 9.5% of them present only once. The sequenced sample was PBMCs, mostly from graft donor cells, obtained 180 days after TCRalphabeta/CD19-depleted stem cell transplant. This clonotype originated in a male patient younger than 18 who had a stem cell transplant for acute lymphoblastic leukemia, so the T cells may come from the graft donor.

The CDR3 protein is CASSSPSGVGDTQYF. The CDR3 nucleotides are TGCGCCAGCAGCTCGCCTAGCGGGGTTGGAGATACGCAGTATTTT. The chain couples TRBV5-1 to TRBJ2-3; TRBD2 matches 9 bases. Germline CDR1 SGHRS, CDR2 YFSETQ. The CDR3 is 15 residues long. Trimming took 3 bases from V and 5 from J; bases not matched to a gene: 7.